Only a few counts were recorded for the clone carrying this T cell receptor (beta chain). The sample originates from a study of blood T cell repertoires in COVID-19. Study context: T cells, B-cell-depleted T cells, or PBMCs supplied cDNA or gDNA.

Original methodology: Estimates of nucleated cell counts were drawn from the amplification of reference gene primers. Profiled with immunoSEQ multiplex PCR; TCRdb holds only in-frame clones, not every one. V and J calls and clone size are as listed in that table; D and trimming were resolved from the DNA. This table has roughly 200,000 clones, 85% to 90% appearing once. Those who participated ranged in age from about 18 to 89 years and resided in about two dozen US areas. V dropped 1 base and J dropped 4; count of bases not matched to a gene: 4. This CDR3 has 15 amino acids. From germline, CDR1 is SGHAT and CDR2 FQNNGV.

The chain recombines TRBV11-2 with TRBJ2-5, with 9 bases aligning to TRBD1. Sequenced sample: PBMCs or T cells enriched from blood (not recorded which). The sequence was collected from a woman in her twenties or thirties with acute COVID-19. The CDR3 here is CASSLGGQGLETQYF. In DNA form, the CDR3 reads TGTGCCAGCAGCTTAGGCGGACAGGGGCTAGAGACCCAGTACTTC.